Sequencing of this TCR beta chain was carried out in a study of Ad26.COV2.S vaccination and SARS-CoV-2 variants. Study details: Into the muscle, Ad26.COV2.S was dosed once or twice, 56 days apart.

The CDR3 is made up of 14 amino acids. Looked up from germline, CDR1 is LNHDA and CDR2 is SQIVND (reference sequence). V shed 5 bases, J shed 8 bases, and the junction held 6 bases outside the gene matches. The count of this clone is one. Treatment in this sample: around 19 received Ad26.COV2.S at low or high dose, single or two shots; 5 received placebo; per-sample allocation not given. Sampling took place 63 days after the first vaccine or placebo injection. It was an adult aged 18-55 years in Boston who was the donor. Immunization relied on an Ad26 vector, which expressed Wuhan-strain SARS-CoV-2 spike. Generated by immunoSEQ multiplex PCR, the TCRdb table keeps only in-frame clones and is missing some. Among hundreds of thousands of clones, approximately 88% were seen once, and the ten largest hold over 1.3%.

The specimen comprised peripheral blood, sampled in a trial of Ad26.COV2.S vaccine versus placebo. This chain connects TRBV19 to TRBJ2-1, with 10 positions matching TRBD2. This receptor was identified in a person aged 18-60 years who received the Ad26.COV2.S COVID-19 vaccine or a placebo. CDR3 amino acids: CASSGLAGVDEQFF. The CDR3 DNA reads TGTGCCAGTAGTGGGCTAGCGGGAGTGGATGAGCAGTTCTTC.